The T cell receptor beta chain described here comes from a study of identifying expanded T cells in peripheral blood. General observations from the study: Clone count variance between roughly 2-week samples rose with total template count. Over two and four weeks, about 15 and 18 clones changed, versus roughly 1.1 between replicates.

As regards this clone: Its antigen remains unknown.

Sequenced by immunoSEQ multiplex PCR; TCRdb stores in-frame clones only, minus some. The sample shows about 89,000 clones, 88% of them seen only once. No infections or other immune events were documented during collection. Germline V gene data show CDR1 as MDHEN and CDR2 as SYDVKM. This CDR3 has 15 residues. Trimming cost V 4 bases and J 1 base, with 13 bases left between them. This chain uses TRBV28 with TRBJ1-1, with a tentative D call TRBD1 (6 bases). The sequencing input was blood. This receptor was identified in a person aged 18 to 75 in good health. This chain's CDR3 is CASSSAGVGNTEAFF. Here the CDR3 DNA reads TGTGCCAGCAGTTCGGCAGGGGTTGGGAACACTGAAGCTTTCTTT.